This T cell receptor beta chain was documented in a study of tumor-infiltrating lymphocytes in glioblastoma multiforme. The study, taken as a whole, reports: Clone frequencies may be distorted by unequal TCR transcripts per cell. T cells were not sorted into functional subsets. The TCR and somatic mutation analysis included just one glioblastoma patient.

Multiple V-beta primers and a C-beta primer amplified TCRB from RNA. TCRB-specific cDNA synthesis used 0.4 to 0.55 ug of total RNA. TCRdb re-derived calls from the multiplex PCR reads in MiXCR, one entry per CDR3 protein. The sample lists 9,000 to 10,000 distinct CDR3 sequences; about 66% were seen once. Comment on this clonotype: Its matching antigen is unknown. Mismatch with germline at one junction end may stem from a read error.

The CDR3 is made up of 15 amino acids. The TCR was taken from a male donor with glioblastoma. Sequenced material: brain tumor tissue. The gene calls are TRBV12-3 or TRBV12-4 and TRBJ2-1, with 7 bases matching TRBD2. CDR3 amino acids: CASSSREGIWDKQFF. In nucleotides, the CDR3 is TGTGCCAGCAGCTCCAGGGAGGGGATTTGGGATAAGCAGTTCTTT.